This entry features one TCR beta chain sequence. What it recognizes is unknown. The data derive from a study of T cell responses to AZD1222 COVID-19 vaccine. Regarding the study as a whole: The reported proportion of spike-specific TCRs targeting unmutated variant regions was nearly half. There were vaccine-associated CD4 TCRs across spike, dominant at 160-218 and 743-854.

This CDR3 spans 16 amino acids. The germline gives CDR1 KGHSH, CDR2 LQKENI. V lost 0 bases and J lost 6; bases outside the gene matches: 4. Clones were sequenced by immunoSEQ multiplex PCR, and TCRdb holds only the in-frame ones, with some missing. In the table there are about 150,000 clones, less than 95% of which are singletons. V gene TRBV18 combines with J gene TRBJ2-2, with 10 bases identical to TRBD2. The sample was peripheral blood, taken on day 0 of AZD1222 vaccination. The clonotype comes from an adult in good health. CDR3 DNA: TGTGCCAGCTCACCACCGTCTAGCGGGAGTCCCGGGGAGCTGTTTTTT. Its translation: CASSPPSSGSPGELFF.